This T cell receptor (beta chain) comes out of a study of post-analysis software for immune sequencing data. Overall study results and limits: Elevated frequency relative to controls characterized four or five TRBV segments in patients, TRBV5-6, TRBV5-1 and TRBV20-1 among them. Among multiple sclerosis patients, normalized Chao1 diversity was significantly below that of controls.

Germline values: CDR1 SGHNT, CDR2 YYREEE (reference sequence). The CDR3 has 17 residues. With 4 bases removed from V and 4 bases from J, the gap between germline ends came to 23 bases. Sequencing libraries made from TCR beta cDNA carried unique molecular identifiers. The source material, roughly 0.9 to 11 million T cells, gave rise to 500,000 or so cDNA molecules. TCRdb reprocessed the PCR reads with MiXCR, giving one entry per CDR3 protein. The sample holds roughly 600,000 distinct CDR3 sequences, around 47% seen once. This clonotype turned up a few times. The antigen remains unidentified. This TCR came from a girl aged 5 to 17 with multiple sclerosis. The sequenced sample was blood. The J gene is TRBJ2-5, the V gene TRBV5-4, with D perhaps TRBD2 (6 bases). CDR3 sequence (DNA): TGTGCCAGCAGCCCGGGGGTGGGTGGACGTATCGGAGAGACCCAGTACTTC. It encodes CASSPGVGGRIGETQYF.